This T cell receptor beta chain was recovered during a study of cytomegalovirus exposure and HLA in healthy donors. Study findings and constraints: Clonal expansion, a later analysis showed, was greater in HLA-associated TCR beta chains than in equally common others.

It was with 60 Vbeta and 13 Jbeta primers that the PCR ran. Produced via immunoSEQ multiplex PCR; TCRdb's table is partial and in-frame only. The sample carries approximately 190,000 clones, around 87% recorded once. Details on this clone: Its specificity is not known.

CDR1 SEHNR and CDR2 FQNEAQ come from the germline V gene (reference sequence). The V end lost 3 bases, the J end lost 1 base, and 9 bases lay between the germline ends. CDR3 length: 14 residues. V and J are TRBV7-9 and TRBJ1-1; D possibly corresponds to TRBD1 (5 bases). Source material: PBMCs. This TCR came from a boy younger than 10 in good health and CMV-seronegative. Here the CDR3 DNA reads TGTGCCAGCAGCTTGGGGGGATGGAACACTGAAGCTTTCTTT. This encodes CASSLGGWNTEAFF.